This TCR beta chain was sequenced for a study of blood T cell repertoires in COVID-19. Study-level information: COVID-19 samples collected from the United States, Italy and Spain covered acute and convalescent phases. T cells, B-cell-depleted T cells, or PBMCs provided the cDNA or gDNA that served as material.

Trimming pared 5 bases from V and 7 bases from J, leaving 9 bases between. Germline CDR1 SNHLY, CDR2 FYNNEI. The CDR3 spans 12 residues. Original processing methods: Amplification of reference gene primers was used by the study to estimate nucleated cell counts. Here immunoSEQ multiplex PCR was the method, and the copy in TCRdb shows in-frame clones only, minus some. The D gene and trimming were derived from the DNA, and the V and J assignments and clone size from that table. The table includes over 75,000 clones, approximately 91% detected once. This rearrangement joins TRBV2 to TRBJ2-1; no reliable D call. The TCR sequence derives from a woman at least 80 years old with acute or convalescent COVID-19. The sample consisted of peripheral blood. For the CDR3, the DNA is TGTGCCAGCAGTTCGGTGAGGAATGAGCAGTTCTTC. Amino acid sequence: CASSSVRNEQFF.